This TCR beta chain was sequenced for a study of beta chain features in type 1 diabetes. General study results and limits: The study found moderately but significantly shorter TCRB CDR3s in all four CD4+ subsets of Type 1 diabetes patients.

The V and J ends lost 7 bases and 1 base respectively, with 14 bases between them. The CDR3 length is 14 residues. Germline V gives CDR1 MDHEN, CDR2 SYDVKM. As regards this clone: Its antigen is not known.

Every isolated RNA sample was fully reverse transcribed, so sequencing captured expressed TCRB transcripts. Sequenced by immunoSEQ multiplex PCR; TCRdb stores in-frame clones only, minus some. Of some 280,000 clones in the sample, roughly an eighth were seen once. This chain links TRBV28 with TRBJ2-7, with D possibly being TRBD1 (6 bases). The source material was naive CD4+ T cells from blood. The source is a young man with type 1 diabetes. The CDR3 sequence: CASTQGILSYEQYF. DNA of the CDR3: TGTGCCAGCACTCAGGGGATCCTTTCCTACGAGCAGTACTTC.